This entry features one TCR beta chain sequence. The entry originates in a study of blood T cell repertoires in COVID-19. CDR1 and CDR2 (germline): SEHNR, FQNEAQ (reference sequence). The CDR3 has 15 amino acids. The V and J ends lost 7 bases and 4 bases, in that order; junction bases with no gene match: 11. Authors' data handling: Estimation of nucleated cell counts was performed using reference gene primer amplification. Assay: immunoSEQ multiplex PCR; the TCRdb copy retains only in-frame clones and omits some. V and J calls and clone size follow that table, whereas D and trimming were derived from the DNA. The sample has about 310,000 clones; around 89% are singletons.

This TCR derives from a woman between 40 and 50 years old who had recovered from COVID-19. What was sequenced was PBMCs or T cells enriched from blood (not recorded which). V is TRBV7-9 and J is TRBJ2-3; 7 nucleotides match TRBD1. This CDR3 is CASTISAGGPDTQYF. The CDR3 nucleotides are TGTGCCAGCACGATATCGGCAGGGGGTCCAGATACGCAGTATTTT.